A single sample is the source of the 6 T cell receptor beta chains below, sequenced in a study of OX40 agonist ivuxolimab in advanced cancers. Using immunoSEQ multiplex PCR, the repertoire was profiled, and TCRdb retains in-frame clones only, with some absent. Seen here are about 70,000 clones, approximately 92% observed once, and the top ten hold about 10%. The sequenced sample was CD4+ or CD8+ T cells sorted from blood, obtained in a trial of the OX40 agonist ivuxolimab. These receptors came from an adult with an advanced solid tumor such as melanoma, head and neck, liver or kidney cancer.

This clone was detected only once. The chain joins TRBV5-1 to TRBJ1-3; tentatively, D is TRBD1 (5 bases). There are 16 residues in the CDR3. The germline CDR1 and CDR2 sequences are SGHRS and YFSETQ. V was pared by 0 bases and J by 3 bases, with 13 bases between. The DNA for the CDR3 is TGCGCCAGCAGCTTGGCCCCCCAGGGAATTGGAAACACCATATATTTT. It translates to CASSLAPQGIGNTIYF.

This clone appeared a single time. The chain employs TRBV28 and TRBJ1-5; 10 bases match TRBD1. The CDR3 has 15 amino acids. The trim removed 4 bases at V and 7 bases at J, leaving 7 bases unmatched. Germline-derived CDR1 and CDR2 are MDHEN and SYDVKM. The CDR3 sequence is CASSSQPTGGQPQHF. The CDR3 DNA follows: TGTGCCAGCAGTTCTCAACCGACAGGGGGCCAGCCCCAGCATTTT.

V and J are TRBV28 and TRBJ1-2, with no clear D. With 0 bases removed from V and 8 bases from J, the gap between germline ends came to 7 bases. The CDR3 covers 12 residues. Germline CDR1 is MDHEN and CDR2 is SYDVKM. CDR3 residues: CASSLWSRGYTF. In DNA, the CDR3 is TGTGCCAGCAGTTTATGGTCGCGGGGCTACACCTTC.

The genes are TRBV7-9 and TRBJ2-2, with D uncertain. The CDR3 loop spans 15 amino acids. Germline values: CDR1 SEHNR, CDR2 FQNEAQ (reference sequence). Trimming cost V 1 base and J 7 bases, with 13 bases left between them. The CDR3 region is CASSLGIPPDGELFF. DNA of the CDR3: TGTGCCAGCAGCTTAGGGATACCTCCAGACGGGGAGCTGTTTTTT.

The chain employs TRBV6-6 and TRBJ1-1; 8 bases line up with TRBD1. CDR1 and CDR2 (germline): MNHNY, SVGAGI (reference sequence). With 6 bases clipped from V and 0 bases from J, the junction kept 9 bases outside the gene matches. The CDR3 is made up of 16 amino acids. The CDR3 DNA is TGTGCCAGCAGCCACCGCAGGACAGGGATGAACACTGAAGCTTTCTTT. The encoded protein is CASSHRRTGMNTEAFF.

This clone was counted between two and nine times. The V gene is TRBV6-1, the J gene TRBJ2-7; D could derive from TRBD1 or TRBD2 (5 bases each). This CDR3 comprises 14 residues. Trimming pared 7 bases from V and 2 bases from J, leaving 15 bases between. Looked up from germline, CDR1 is MNHNS and CDR2 is SASEGT. The CDR3 coding sequence is TGTGCCAGCACTCGCTTGGGGCGGGCCTACGAGCAGTACTTC. The encoded protein is CASTRLGRAYEQYF.